Presented here are 8 T cell receptor beta chains from one specimen sequenced in a study of blood T cells in healthy people across ages. It was with a sample-barcoded 5' primer and a J-beta primer mix that a second PCR of roughly 7 to 12 cycles was run. TCRdb analysed the 5' RACE reads with MiXCR anew, one entry per CDR3 protein. The repertoire holds 800,000 to 1,000,000 distinct CDR3 sequences, 48% seen once, with 13% in the top ten. The material sequenced was blood. These receptors originate from a man aged 25-40 years in good health.

About this clonotype itself: The junction departs from germline at one end; a sequencing error may be responsible. V and J are TRBV3-1 and TRBJ1-2; 9 bases fit TRBD1. The length of the CDR3 is 17 residues. In germline, CDR1 is LGHDT, CDR2 YNNKEL (reference sequence). In DNA, the CDR3 is TGTGCCAGCGGCCAGCCGGGACAGGGCGTCTCTAACTATGGCTACACCTTC. Its protein is CASGQPGQGVSNYGYTF.

This clonotype was counted between two and nine times. This chain uses TRBV7-9 with TRBJ2-7; D remains unclear. V lost 4 bases, J lost 6 bases, and 7 bases lay in between. The germline CDR1 and CDR2 sequences are SEHNR and FQNEAQ (reference sequence). The CDR3 runs 11 residues. In DNA, the CDR3 is TGTGCCAGCAGCTCCCCCCTCGAGCAGTACTTC. Translation: CASSSPLEQYF. Drawing the rest from reference TRBV7-9 and TRBJ2-7, the complete variable domain is DTGVSQNPRHKITKRGQNVTFRCDPISEHNRLYWYRQTLGQGPEFLTYFQNEAQLEKSRLLSDRFSAERPKGSFSTLEIQRTEQGDSAMYLCASSSPLEQYFGPGTRLTVT.

The gene calls are TRBV29-1 and TRBJ2-3; TRBD2 aligns across 12 bases. CDR3 size: 16 residues. Trimming took 1 base from V and 2 from J; bases not matched to a gene: 4. CDR1 is SQVTM and CDR2 is ANQGSEA in the germline V gene. CDR3 sequence (DNA): TGCAGCGTTGAAGGGAGACTAGCGGGGGCCACAGATACGCAGTATTTT. This gives the protein CSVEGRLAGATDTQYF.

In nucleotides, the CDR3 is TGTGCCAGCAGCCCCTCGGGACCACCCTACGAGCAGTACTTC. It codes for CASSPSGPPYEQYF. The chain has TRBV28 and TRBJ2-7; either TRBD1 or TRBD2 may supply D (5 bases each). CDR3 length: 14 residues. Looked up from germline, CDR1 is MDHEN and CDR2 is SYDVKM. V lost 6 bases to trimming and J lost 2 bases, with 14 bases between them.

Turning to this clonotype: A read error may produce the germline difference seen at one junction end. V usage is TRBV7-3 and J usage is TRBJ2-1; no definite D call. CDR1 is SGHTA, CDR2 FQGTGA, per germline. The CDR3 is made up of 12 amino acids. The CDR3 region is CTSSLKGNEQFF. In nucleotides, the CDR3 is TGTACCAGCAGCTTAAAGGGCAATGAGCAGTTCTTC.

This clonotype was seen many times. V is TRBV6-2 or TRBV6-3 and J is TRBJ2-7; 9 bases are shared with TRBD1. This CDR3 contains 15 residues. Losses at the gene ends were 5 bases for V and 2 bases for J; bases not matched to a gene: 7. The germline V gene has CDR1 MNHEY and CDR2 SVGEGT. The CDR3 sequence is CASSDLQGAPYEQYF. The CDR3 nucleotides read TGTGCCAGCAGTGACTTACAGGGGGCACCCTACGAGCAGTACTTC.

This clonotype was counted between two and nine times. For the CDR3, the DNA is TGTGCCAGCAGCCACCGGGACCTGCCCTACGAGCAGTACTTC. Amino acids: CASSHRDLPYEQYF. The rearrangement uses TRBV3-1 and TRBJ2-7; perhaps D is TRBD1 or TRBD2 (5 bases each). The CDR3 has 14 amino acids. Germline assignment: CDR1 LGHDT and CDR2 YNNKEL (reference sequence). V lost 3 bases, J lost 2 bases, and 11 bases lay in between.

This clonotype has a handful of counts. V is TRBV9 and J is TRBJ2-1; TRBD2 aligns across 9 bases. CDR3 size: 16 residues. After removal of 3 bases from V and 4 bases from J, the junction contained 8 bases not matched to a gene. Germline assignment: CDR1 SGDLS and CDR2 YYNGEE. CDR3 loop: CASSGASGVHYNEQFF. DNA of the CDR3: TGTGCCAGCAGCGGAGCTAGCGGGGTCCATTACAATGAGCAGTTCTTC.